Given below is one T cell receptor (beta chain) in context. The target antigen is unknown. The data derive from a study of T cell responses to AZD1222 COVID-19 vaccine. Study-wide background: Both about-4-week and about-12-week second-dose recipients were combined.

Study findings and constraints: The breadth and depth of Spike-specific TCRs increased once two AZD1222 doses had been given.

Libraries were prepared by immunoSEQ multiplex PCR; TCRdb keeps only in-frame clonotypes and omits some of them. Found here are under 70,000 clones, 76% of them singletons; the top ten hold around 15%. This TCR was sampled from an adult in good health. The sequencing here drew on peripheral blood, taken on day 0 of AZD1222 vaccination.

DNA for the CDR3: TGTGCCAGCAGGGGAACCGGGACAGCGACCTACGAGCAGTACTTC. It yields the protein CASRGTGTATYEQYF. The J gene is TRBJ2-7, the V gene TRBV6-5, with TRBD1 matching over 7 bases. Germline CDR1 reads MNHEY; CDR2 reads SVGAGI. V lost 6 bases and J lost 2; bases outside the gene matches: 10. This CDR3 has 15 residues.